This T cell receptor (beta chain) was identified in a study of CD8 T cells in Susac syndrome. Regarding the study as a whole: The number of individuals included in the study's TCR sequencing and HLA analysis was acknowledged as relatively small.

The germline V gene encodes CDR1 SGHRS and CDR2 YFSETQ. The CDR3 consists of 15 residues. Trimming stripped 0 bases from V and 1 base from J, with 10 bases between. In the case of this clonotype: Its antigen is currently unknown.

The authors reverse transcribed about 0.5 to 1 ug RNA with random hexamers. Amplification of the TCR beta CDR3 was carried out by immunoSEQ multiplex PCR, which spanned a total of 54 Vbeta and 13 Jbeta segments. TCRdb processed the immunoSEQ multiplex PCR reads anew with MiXCR; each CDR3 protein has one entry. The repertoire holds about 280,000 distinct CDR3 sequences, with 70% to 90% as singletons. CD8+ and CD4+ T cells from blood underwent TCR beta sequencing, which was carried out in a high-throughput format. Treatment-naive patients with stable or active relapsing-remitting disease served as multiple sclerosis controls.

Sequencing input: CD8+ T cells from PBMCs. The chain combines TRBV5-1 with TRBJ1-1; D unclear. The TCR sequence derives from a human donor with multiple sclerosis. The CDR3 coding sequence is TGCGCCAGCAGCTTGGAGAGACGGAGGAACACTGAAGCTTTCTTT. Encoded protein: CASSLERRRNTEAFF. Variable domain in full (rest from reference TRBV5-1 and TRBJ1-1): KAGVTQTPRYLIKTRGQQVTLSCSPISGHRSVSWYQQTPGQGLQFLFEYFSETQRNKGNFPGRFSGRQFSNSRSEMNVSTLELGDSALYLCASSLERRRNTEAFFGQGTRLTVV.